The T cell receptor beta chain described here comes from a study of cytomegalovirus exposure and HLA in healthy donors. PCR involved 60 Vbeta and 13 Jbeta primers. TCRdb's table, derived via immunoSEQ multiplex PCR, lists solely in-frame clones and lacks some. This table has some 77,000 clones, 70% to 80% appearing once. The source is a man younger than 45 in good health and CMV-seronegative. The sequenced material came from PBMCs.

CDR3 DNA sequence: TGTGCCTGGAGTGTAAACAGGGACCACACTGAAGCTTTCTTT. Its protein is CAWSVNRDHTEAFF. The rearrangement uses TRBV30 and TRBJ1-1; weak D call: TRBD1 (6 bases). Germline V gives CDR1 GTSNPN, CDR2 SVGIG (reference sequence). This CDR3 is 14 amino acids long. Trimming removed 0 bases from V and 3 bases from J, with 11 bases in between.